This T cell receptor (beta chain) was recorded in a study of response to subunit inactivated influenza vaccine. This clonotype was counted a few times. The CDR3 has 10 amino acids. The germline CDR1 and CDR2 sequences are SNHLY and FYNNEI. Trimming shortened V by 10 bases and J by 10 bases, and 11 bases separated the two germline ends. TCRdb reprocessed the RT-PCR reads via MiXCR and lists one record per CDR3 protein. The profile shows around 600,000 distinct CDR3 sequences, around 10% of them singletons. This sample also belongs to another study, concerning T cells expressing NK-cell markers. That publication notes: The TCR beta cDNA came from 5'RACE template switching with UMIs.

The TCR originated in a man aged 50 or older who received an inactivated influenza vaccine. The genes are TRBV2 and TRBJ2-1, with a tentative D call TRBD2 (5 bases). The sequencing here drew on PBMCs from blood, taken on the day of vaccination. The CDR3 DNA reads TGTGCCATTACCCGAGGGGAGCAGTTCTTC. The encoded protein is CAITRGEQFF.